The present entry profiles one T cell receptor beta chain with its context. The data are from a study of blood T cell repertoires in COVID-19. Background on the study: The analysed material was cDNA or gDNA that came from T cells, B-cell-depleted T cells, or PBMCs.

V shed 3 bases, J shed 5 bases, and the junction held 7 bases outside the gene matches. The CDR3 is 16 residues long. Germline values: CDR1 SGHNT, CDR2 YENEEA. Authors' data handling: Nucleated cell counts were estimated from reference gene primer amplification. Some clones are missing from TCRdb's copy, which holds only in-frame ones; the method was immunoSEQ multiplex PCR. The D gene and trimming were derived from the DNA, and the V and J assignments and clone size from that table. The table lists about 210,000 clones, almost 85% of them singletons, with approximately 12% in the top ten. The sample was peripheral blood. This chain connects TRBV11-3 to TRBJ1-1; 12 bases match TRBD1. This sequence originates from a woman aged 40 to 50 with acute or convalescent COVID-19. This CDR3 reads CASSLGDRGRGTEAFF. CDR3 in DNA: TGTGCCAGCAGCTTGGGGGACAGGGGGCGCGGGACTGAAGCTTTCTTT.